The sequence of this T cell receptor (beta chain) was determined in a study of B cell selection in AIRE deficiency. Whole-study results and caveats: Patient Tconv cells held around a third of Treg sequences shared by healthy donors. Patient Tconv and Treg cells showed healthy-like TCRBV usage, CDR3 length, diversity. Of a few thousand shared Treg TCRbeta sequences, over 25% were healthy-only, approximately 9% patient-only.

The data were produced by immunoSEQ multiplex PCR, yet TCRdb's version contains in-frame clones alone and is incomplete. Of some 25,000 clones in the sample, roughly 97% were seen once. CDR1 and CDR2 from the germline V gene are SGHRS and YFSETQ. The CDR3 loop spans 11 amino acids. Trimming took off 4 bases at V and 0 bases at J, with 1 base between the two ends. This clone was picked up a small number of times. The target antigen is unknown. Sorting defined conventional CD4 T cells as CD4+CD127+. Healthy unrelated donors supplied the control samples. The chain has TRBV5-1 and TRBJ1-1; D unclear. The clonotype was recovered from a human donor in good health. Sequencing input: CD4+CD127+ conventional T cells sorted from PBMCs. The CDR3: CASSLNTEAFF. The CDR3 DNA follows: TGCGCCAGCAGCCTGAACACTGAAGCTTTCTTT.